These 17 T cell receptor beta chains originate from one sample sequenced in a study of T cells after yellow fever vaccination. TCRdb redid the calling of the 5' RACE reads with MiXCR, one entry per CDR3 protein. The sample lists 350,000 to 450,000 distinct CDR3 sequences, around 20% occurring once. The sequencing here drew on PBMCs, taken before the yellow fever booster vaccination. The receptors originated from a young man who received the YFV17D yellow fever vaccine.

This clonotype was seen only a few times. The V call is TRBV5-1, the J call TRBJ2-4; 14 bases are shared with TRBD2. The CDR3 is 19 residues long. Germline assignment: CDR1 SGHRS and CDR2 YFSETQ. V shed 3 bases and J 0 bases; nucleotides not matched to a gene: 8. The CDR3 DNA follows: TGCGCCAGCAGCTGGGGGACTAGCGGGGGCAAAGAAGCCAAAAACATTCAGTACTTC. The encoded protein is CASSWGTSGGKEAKNIQYF.

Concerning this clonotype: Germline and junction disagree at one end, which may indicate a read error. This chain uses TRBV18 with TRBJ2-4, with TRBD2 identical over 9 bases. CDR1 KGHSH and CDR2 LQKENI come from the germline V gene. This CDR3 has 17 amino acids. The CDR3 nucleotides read TGTGCCAGCTCACCAACCGCCCAGCGGGGGGCCAGAAACATTCAGTACTTC. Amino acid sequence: CASSPTAQRGARNIQYF.

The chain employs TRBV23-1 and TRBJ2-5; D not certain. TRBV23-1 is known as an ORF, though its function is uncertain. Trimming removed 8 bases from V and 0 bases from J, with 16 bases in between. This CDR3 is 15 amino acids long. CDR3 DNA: TGCGCCAGCTATCAAGGGTCTCAGTACCAAGAGACCCAGTACTTC. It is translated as CASYQGSQYQETQYF.

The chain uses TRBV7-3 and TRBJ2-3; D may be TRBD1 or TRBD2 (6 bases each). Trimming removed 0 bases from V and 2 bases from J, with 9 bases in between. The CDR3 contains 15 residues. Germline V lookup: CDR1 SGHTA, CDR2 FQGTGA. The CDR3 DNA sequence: TGTGCCAGCAGCTTAACAGGGGGGCCCACAGATACGCAGTATTTT. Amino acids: CASSLTGGPTDTQYF.

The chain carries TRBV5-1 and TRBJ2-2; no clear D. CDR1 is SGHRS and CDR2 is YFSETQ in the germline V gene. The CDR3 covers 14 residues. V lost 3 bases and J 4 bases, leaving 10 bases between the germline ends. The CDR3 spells CASSYIPPTGELFF. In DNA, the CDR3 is TGCGCCAGCAGCTACATCCCTCCCACCGGGGAGCTGTTTTTT.

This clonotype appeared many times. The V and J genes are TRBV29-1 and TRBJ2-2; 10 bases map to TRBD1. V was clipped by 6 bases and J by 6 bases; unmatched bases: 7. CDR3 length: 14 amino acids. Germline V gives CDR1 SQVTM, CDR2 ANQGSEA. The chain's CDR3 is CSVTGTGVAGELFF. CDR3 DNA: TGCAGCGTCACCGGGACAGGGGTTGCCGGGGAGCTGTTTTTT.

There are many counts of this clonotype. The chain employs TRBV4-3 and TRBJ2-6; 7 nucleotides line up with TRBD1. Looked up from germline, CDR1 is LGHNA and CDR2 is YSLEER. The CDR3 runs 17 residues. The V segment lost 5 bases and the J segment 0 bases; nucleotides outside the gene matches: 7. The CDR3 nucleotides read TGCGCCAGCAGCAGCCGACAGGGCGGCTCTGGGGCCAACGTCCTGACTTTC. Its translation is CASSSRQGGSGANVLTF.

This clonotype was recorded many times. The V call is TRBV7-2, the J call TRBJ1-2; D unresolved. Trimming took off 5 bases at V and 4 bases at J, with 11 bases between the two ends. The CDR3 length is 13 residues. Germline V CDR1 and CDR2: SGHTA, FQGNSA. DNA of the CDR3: TGTGCCAGCAGCAGAGACGGAAGCTATGGCTACACCTTC. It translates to CASSRDGSYGYTF.

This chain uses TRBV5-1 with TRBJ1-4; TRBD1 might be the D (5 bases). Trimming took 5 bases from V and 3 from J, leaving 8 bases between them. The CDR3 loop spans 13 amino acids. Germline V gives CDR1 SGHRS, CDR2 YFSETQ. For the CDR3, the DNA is TGCGCCAGCAGGCAGGGACCTAATGAAAAACTGTTTTTT. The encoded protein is CASRQGPNEKLFF.

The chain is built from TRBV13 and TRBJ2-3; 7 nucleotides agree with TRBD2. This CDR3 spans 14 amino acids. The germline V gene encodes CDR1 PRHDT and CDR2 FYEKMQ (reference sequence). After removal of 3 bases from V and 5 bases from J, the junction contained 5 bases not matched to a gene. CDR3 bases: TGTGCCAGCAGCTTGATGGGGGAGGGAGATACGCAGTATTTT. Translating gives CASSLMGEGDTQYF.

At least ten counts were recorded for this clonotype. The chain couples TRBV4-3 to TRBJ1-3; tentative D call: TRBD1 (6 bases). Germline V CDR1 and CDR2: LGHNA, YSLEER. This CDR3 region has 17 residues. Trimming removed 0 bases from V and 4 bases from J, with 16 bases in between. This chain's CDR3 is CASSQDIRQAEGNTIYF. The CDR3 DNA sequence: TGCGCCAGCAGCCAAGATATCCGACAGGCTGAAGGAAACACCATATATTTT.

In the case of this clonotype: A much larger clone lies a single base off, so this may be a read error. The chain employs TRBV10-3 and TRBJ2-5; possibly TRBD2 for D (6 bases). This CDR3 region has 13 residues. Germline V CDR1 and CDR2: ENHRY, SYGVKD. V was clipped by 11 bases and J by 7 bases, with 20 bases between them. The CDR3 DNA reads TGTGCCGCCAACGGAGGGCCTGAAGGGACCCAGTACTTC. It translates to CAANGGPEGTQYF.

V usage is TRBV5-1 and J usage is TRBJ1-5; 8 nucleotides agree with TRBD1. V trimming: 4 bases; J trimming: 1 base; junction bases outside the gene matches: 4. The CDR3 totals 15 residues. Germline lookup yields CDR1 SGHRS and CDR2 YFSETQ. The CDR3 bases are TGCGCCAGCAGCCCAGGGGGCGAGAGCAATCAGCCCCAGCATTTT. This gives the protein CASSPGGESNQPQHF.

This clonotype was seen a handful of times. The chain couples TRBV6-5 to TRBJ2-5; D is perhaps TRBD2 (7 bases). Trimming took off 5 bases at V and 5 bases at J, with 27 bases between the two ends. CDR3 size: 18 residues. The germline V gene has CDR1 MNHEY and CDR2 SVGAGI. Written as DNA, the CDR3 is TGTGCCAGCAGTACCCCTGCCGTAACGGGGGGCCTTCTGGAGACCCAGTACTTC. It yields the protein CASSTPAVTGGLLETQYF.

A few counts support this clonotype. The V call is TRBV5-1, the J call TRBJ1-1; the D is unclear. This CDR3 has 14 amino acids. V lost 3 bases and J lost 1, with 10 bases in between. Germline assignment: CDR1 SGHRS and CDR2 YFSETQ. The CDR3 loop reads CASSWDDGNTEAFF. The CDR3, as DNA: TGCGCCAGCAGCTGGGATGACGGGAACACTGAAGCTTTCTTT.

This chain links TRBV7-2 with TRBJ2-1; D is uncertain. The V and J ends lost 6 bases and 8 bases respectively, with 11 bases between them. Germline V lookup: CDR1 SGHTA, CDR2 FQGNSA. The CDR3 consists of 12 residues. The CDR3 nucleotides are TGTGCCAGCAGGCCGTCGGGCGATGAGCAGTTCTTC. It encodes CASRPSGDEQFF.

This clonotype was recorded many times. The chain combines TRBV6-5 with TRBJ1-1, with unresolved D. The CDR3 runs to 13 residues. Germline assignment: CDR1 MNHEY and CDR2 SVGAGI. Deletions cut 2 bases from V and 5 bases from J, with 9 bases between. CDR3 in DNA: TGTGCCAGCAGTTACCCCGGGGAGACTGAAGCTTTCTTT. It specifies CASSYPGETEAFF.